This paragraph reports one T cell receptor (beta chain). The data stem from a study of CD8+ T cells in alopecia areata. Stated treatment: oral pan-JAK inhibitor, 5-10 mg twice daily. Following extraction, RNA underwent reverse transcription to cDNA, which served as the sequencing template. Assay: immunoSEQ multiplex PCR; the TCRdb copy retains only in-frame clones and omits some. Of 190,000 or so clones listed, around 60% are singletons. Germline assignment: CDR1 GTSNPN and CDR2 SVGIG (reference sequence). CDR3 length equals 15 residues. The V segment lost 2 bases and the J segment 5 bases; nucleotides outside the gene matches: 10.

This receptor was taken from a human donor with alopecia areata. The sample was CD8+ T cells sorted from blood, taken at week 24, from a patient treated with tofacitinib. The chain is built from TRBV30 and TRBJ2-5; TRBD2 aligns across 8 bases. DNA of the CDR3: TGTGCCTGGAGTCTAGCGGGCGGACGGAGGGAGACCCAGTACTTC. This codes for CAWSLAGGRRETQYF.